Sequencing of this TCR beta chain was carried out in a study of cytomegalovirus exposure and HLA in healthy donors. Regarding the study as a whole: Among TCR beta chains of equal frequency, HLA-associated ones were more clonally expanded in a later analysis. Reportedly, TCR beta sequences accurately predicted HLA-A and HLA-B alleles in most subjects. While the bulk of TCR sequences proved rare, some public TCRs turned up in many donors.

The PCR used 60 Vbeta and 13 Jbeta primers. Here immunoSEQ multiplex PCR was the method, and the copy in TCRdb shows in-frame clones only, minus some. The sample shows 95,000 to 150,000 clones, and more than 3% sits with its ten largest clones. From germline, CDR1 is KGHSH and CDR2 LQKENI. Trimming removed 3 bases from V and 5 bases from J; junction bases left unmatched: 6. The CDR3 has 14 residues. Note on this clone: Its antigen remains unknown.

The sample taken for sequencing was PBMCs. This sequence joins TRBV18 and TRBJ1-1; 7 bases agree with TRBD1. The origin of this receptor is a man between 18 and 29 years old in good health and CMV-seronegative. The CDR3: CASSPSQQGTEAFF. The DNA for the CDR3 is TGTGCCAGCTCACCGAGTCAACAGGGGACTGAAGCTTTCTTT.